The clone carrying this T cell receptor beta chain was observed a single time. The sample is drawn from a study of blood T cell repertoires in COVID-19. At the level of the study: Acute and convalescent COVID-19 samples came from the United States, Italy and Spain. T cells, B-cell-depleted T cells, or PBMCs provided the cDNA or gDNA that served as material.

Under the authors' procedure: The assay estimated nucleated cells by amplifying reference gene primers. Sequenced by immunoSEQ multiplex PCR; TCRdb stores in-frame clones only, minus some. V and J calls and clone size are given by that table; D and trimming were obtained from the DNA. This sample has about 490,000 clones, with 70% to 90% found just once. V shed 2 bases, J shed 3 bases, and the junction held 3 bases outside the gene matches. CDR1 is MNHEY, CDR2 SMNVEV, per germline (reference sequence). The CDR3 is 15 residues long. This receptor was identified in a human donor in a cohort sampled during active COVID-19. This rearrangement joins TRBV27 to TRBJ2-7; TRBD2 aligns across 11 bases. Sequencing was carried out using peripheral blood. DNA for the CDR3: TGTGCCAGCAGTTTAAGACTAGCGGGGAACTACGAGCAGTACTTC. It translates to CASSLRLAGNYEQYF.